This TCR beta chain was retrieved from a study of OX40 agonist ivuxolimab in advanced cancers. Whole-study context: The study enrolled dose-escalation patients with hepatocellular carcinoma, melanoma, renal cell or head and neck cancer. Anti-PD-1, anti-PD-L1 or anti-CTLA-4 therapy given earlier was allowed, and 40% had some. Three patients responded partially, comprising one with hepatocellular carcinoma and two with cutaneous melanoma.

At baseline, cycle 4 day 1, and cycle 7 day 1, blood was sampled. Assay used: immunoSEQ multiplex PCR; TCRdb lists only in-frame clones, some missing. Of approximately 70,000 clones in the sample, roughly 90% were seen once. Germline V gene sequence: CDR1 SGHRS, CDR2 YFSETQ. The germline V and J ends were trimmed by 0 bases and 10 bases, with 13 bases remaining between them. The CDR3 spans 13 residues. This TCR was sampled from an adult with an advanced solid tumor such as melanoma, head and neck, liver or kidney cancer. The chain employs TRBV5-1 and TRBJ1-1; no clear D gene. The specimen was CD4+ or CD8+ T cells sorted from blood, collected in a trial of the OX40 agonist ivuxolimab. The CDR3: CASSLVPGSGAFF. The CDR3 bases are TGCGCCAGCAGCTTGGTCCCAGGCAGCGGAGCTTTCTTT.